The next 25 T cell receptor beta chains were all read from a single sample in a study of blood T cell repertoires in COVID-19. Assay used: immunoSEQ multiplex PCR; TCRdb lists only in-frame clones, some missing. The profile shows roughly 520,000 clones, approximately 88% of them singletons. Sequenced input: PBMCs or T cells enriched from blood (not recorded which). These receptors all come from a woman aged 35 to 49 who had recovered from COVID-19.

The chain combines TRBV20-1 with TRBJ2-2; weak D call: TRBD2 (6 bases). The CDR3 consists of 14 residues. Looked up from germline, CDR1 is DFQATT and CDR2 is SNEGSKA (reference sequence). Trimming removed 3 bases from V and 3 bases from J, with 11 bases in between. CDR3 protein: CSASREAYTGELFF. In DNA form, the CDR3 reads TGCAGTGCTAGTAGGGAGGCCTACACCGGGGAGCTGTTTTTT.

The V and J genes are TRBV12-3 or TRBV12-4 and TRBJ1-5, with TRBD1 as a possible D gene (5 bases). V was pared by 6 bases and J by 7 bases, with 13 bases between. This CDR3 comprises 13 residues. CDR3 DNA sequence: TGTGCCAGCAGGCCAGGGACTGGGCAGCCCCAGCATTTT. Residues: CASRPGTGQPQHF.

The V gene is TRBV27, the J gene TRBJ1-1; TRBD1 might be the D (5 bases). The V gene's germline CDR1 is MNHEY and CDR2 SMNVEV (reference sequence). The ends were cut back, 1 base at V and 6 bases at J, with 15 bases in the middle. This CDR3 spans 15 amino acids. The CDR3: CASSLLFPPGAEAFF. The CDR3, as DNA: TGTGCCAGCAGTTTATTGTTCCCGCCGGGGGCTGAAGCTTTCTTT.

The chain couples TRBV2 to TRBJ1-5, with 8 bases fitting TRBD1. V was pared by 10 bases and J by 0 bases, with 11 bases of the junction left unmatched. The CDR3 is 16 amino acids. Germline V gene sequence: CDR1 SNHLY, CDR2 FYNNEI. The CDR3 coding sequence is TGTGCCACCACGGGAGAGACAGGGGATAGCAATCAGCCCCAGCATTTT. Amino acids: CATTGETGDSNQPQHF.

The V call is TRBV6-2 or TRBV6-3, the J call TRBJ2-1; D not resolved. Germline V lookup: CDR1 MNHEY, CDR2 SVGEGT. The CDR3 contains 13 residues. Trimming shortened V by 2 bases and J by 3 bases, and 5 bases separated the two germline ends. The DNA of the CDR3 is TGTGCCAGCAGTTACCGCGACTACAATGAGCAGTTCTTC. Translating it yields CASSYRDYNEQFF.

This clone has only one observation. V and J are TRBV30 and TRBJ2-1; D unresolved. V lost 2 bases and J lost 13, with 9 bases in between. The CDR3 totals 10 residues. CDR1 and CDR2 (germline): GTSNPN, SVGIG (reference sequence). The CDR3 DNA reads TGTGCCTGGAGTACATCCGCCCAGTTCTTC. Residues: CAWSTSAQFF. The full variable domain, with the rest looked up from reference TRBV30 and TRBJ2-1, is SQTIHQWPATLVQPVGSPLSLECTVEGTSNPNLYWYRQAAGRGLQLLFYSVGIGQISSEVPQNLSASRPQDRQFILSSKKLLLSDSGFYLCAWSTSAQFFGPGTRLTVL.

The V gene is TRBV11-2, the J gene TRBJ2-6, with D perhaps TRBD1 (6 bases). Germline V gives CDR1 SGHAT, CDR2 FQNNGV. V was pared by 1 base and J by 0 bases, with 16 bases between. This CDR3 has 19 residues. DNA for the CDR3: TGTGCCAGCAGCTTAGTTCGCCCAGGGGTGAGCTCTGGGGCCAACGTCCTGACTTTC. Its protein product is CASSLVRPGVSSGANVLTF.

The count of this clone is one. V usage is TRBV15 and J usage is TRBJ1-1, with TRBD1 matching over 7 bases. This CDR3 is 14 amino acids long. V shed 7 bases and J 0 bases; nucleotides not matched to a gene: 5. CDR1 and CDR2 (germline): LNHNV, YYDKDF (reference sequence). The CDR3 loop reads CATNYDRVNTEAFF. The DNA for the CDR3 is TGTGCCACCAACTACGACAGGGTGAACACTGAAGCTTTCTTT. Drawing the rest from reference TRBV15 and TRBJ1-1, the complete variable domain is DAMVIQNPRYQVTQFGKPVTLSCSQTLNHNVMYWYQQKSSQAPKLLFHYYDKDFNNEADTPDNFQSRRPNTSFCFLDIRSPGLGDTAMYLCATNYDRVNTEAFFGQGTRLTVV.

This clone was observed a single time. The V and J genes are TRBV28 and TRBJ2-5; possibly TRBD1 for D (5 bases). Trimming pared 3 bases from V and 5 bases from J, leaving 10 bases between. There are 13 residues in the CDR3. The V gene's germline CDR1 is MDHEN and CDR2 SYDVKM. The CDR3: CASSFMGRETQYF. The CDR3 nucleotides read TGTGCCAGCAGTTTCATGGGGCGGGAGACCCAGTACTTC.

This chain connects TRBV10-3 to TRBJ1-5; D unresolved. In germline, CDR1 is ENHRY, CDR2 SYGVKD. The CDR3 has 14 amino acids. Trimming cost V 4 bases and J 5 bases, with 12 bases left between them. As DNA, the CDR3 is TGTGCCATCAGTGGGACTTCCCTCGATCAGCCCCAGCATTTT. It translates to CAISGTSLDQPQHF.

The rearrangement links TRBV5-6 to TRBJ1-1; 8 bases fit TRBD1. The CDR3 is 16 amino acids. The V gene end was trimmed by 4 bases and the J gene end by 0 bases; junction bases not matched to a gene: 8. CDR1 and CDR2 (germline): SGHDT, YYEEEE. The CDR3 bases are TGTGCCAGCAGCCGAGACAGGGGCCGCATGAACACTGAAGCTTTCTTT. This gives the protein CASSRDRGRMNTEAFF.

The chain links TRBV5-5 to TRBJ1-2, with D hard to call. CDR1 is SGHKS and CDR2 is YYEKEE in the germline V gene (reference sequence). The CDR3 length is 16 residues. Trimming left V 4 bases short and J 0 bases short, with 16 bases between. CDR3 nucleotides: TGTGCCAGCAGCCGAGGCACCTCTCGGGCTAACTATGGCTACACCTTC. Its protein product is CASSRGTSRANYGYTF. The full variable domain, rest sourced from reference TRBV5-5 and TRBJ1-2, is DAGVTQSPTHLIKTRGQQVTLRCSPISGHKSVSWYQQVLGQGPQFIFQYYEKEERGRGNFPDRFSARQFPNYSSELNVNALLLGDSALYLCASSRGTSRANYGYTFGSGTRLTVV.

The J gene is TRBJ1-2, the V gene TRBV7-9; TRBD1 aligns across 9 bases. This CDR3 has 14 residues. Germline V gene lookup returns CDR1 SEHNR and CDR2 FQNEAQ (reference sequence). V was clipped by 5 bases and J by 6 bases; unmatched bases: 7. This CDR3 reads CASSPRTGANGYTF. Here the CDR3 DNA reads TGTGCCAGCAGCCCTCGGACAGGGGCTAATGGCTACACCTTC.

V is TRBV27 and J is TRBJ1-6; D is perhaps TRBD1 (5 bases). The CDR3 covers 18 residues. Germline CDR1 MNHEY, CDR2 SMNVEV (reference sequence). Trimming cost V 0 bases and J 2 bases, with 14 bases left between them. CDR3 DNA sequence: TGTGCCAGCAGTTTATCGCGGGGGGTACCCCCCTATAATTCACCCCTCCACTTT. Its translation: CASSLSRGVPPYNSPLHF.

Concerning this clone itself: Other DNA sequences within the sample encode an identical CDR3. The chain employs TRBV18 and TRBJ1-2; TRBD1 aligns across 8 bases. With V trimmed by 3 bases and J by 0 bases, 3 bases remained unmatched. CDR3 size: 15 residues. CDR1 is KGHSH, CDR2 LQKENI, per germline. The CDR3 nucleotides are TGTGCCAGCTCACCCGGACAGGGTCCTAACTATGGCTACACCTTC. This sequence encodes CASSPGQGPNYGYTF.

V gene TRBV2 combines with J gene TRBJ2-1, with a possible D match to TRBD2 (5 bases). Trimming left V 5 bases short and J 0 bases short, with 17 bases between. The CDR3 length is 17 residues. The germline CDR1 and CDR2 sequences are SNHLY and FYNNEI. CDR3 bases: TGTGCCAGCAGTCATTGGCGACTAACGAGCTCCTACAATGAGCAGTTCTTC. Translated: CASSHWRLTSSYNEQFF.

This rearrangement joins TRBV20-1 to TRBJ1-2; the D gene is possibly TRBD1 (6 bases). The ends were cut back, 5 bases at V and 5 bases at J, with 9 bases in the middle. Germline V gene sequence: CDR1 DFQATT, CDR2 SNEGSKA (reference sequence). This CDR3 spans 11 amino acids. The CDR3 DNA follows: TGCAGTGCTTCCGGACAGTATGGCTACACCTTC. Translation gives CSASGQYGYTF.

The rearrangement uses TRBV6-5 and TRBJ2-3; D perhaps matches TRBD2 (7 bases). CDR3 size: 14 residues. Germline V gene lookup returns CDR1 MNHEY and CDR2 SVGAGI. V gave up 4 bases and J gave up 2 bases, with 10 bases separating them. The CDR3 DNA reads as TGTGCCAGCAGTTCCGCGGGGGCCACAGATACGCAGTATTTT. This codes for CASSSAGATDTQYF.

V gene TRBV7-8 combines with J gene TRBJ2-7; perhaps TRBD2 as D (5 bases). The CDR3 is made up of 11 amino acids. Germline V gene lookup returns CDR1 SGHVS and CDR2 FQNEAQ. V was cut by 5 bases and J by 12 bases, with 14 bases left in between. The CDR3 loop reads CASSHGSSWYF. The DNA for the CDR3 is TGTGCCAGCAGCCATGGGTCTAGCTGGTACTTC.

Of note for this clone: Relative to the germline gene, one junction end is altered; a read error may explain this. The rearrangement joins TRBV3-1 (or the pseudogene TRBV3-2) to TRBJ1-2; 8 bases agree with TRBD1. The germline CDR1 and CDR2 sequences are LGHDT and YNNKEL (reference sequence). The CDR3 runs to 12 residues. CDR3 DNA sequence: TGTGCCAGCGCTCCCACAGGGGGACTTTCTAACTTC. Protein sequence: CASAPTGGLSNF.

The chain combines TRBV6-5 with TRBJ2-5, with D tentatively TRBD2 (5 bases). The CDR3 spans 13 residues. Per germline, CDR1 MNHEY and CDR2 SVGAGI. Trimming left V 8 bases short and J 2 bases short, with 12 bases between. The CDR3 spells CASSKRPQETQYF. DNA of the CDR3: TGTGCCAGCTCGAAGCGGCCGCAAGAGACCCAGTACTTC.

V gene TRBV3-1 (or the pseudogene TRBV3-2) combines with J gene TRBJ1-5; no firm D call. CDR1 and CDR2 from the germline V gene are LGHDT and YNNKEL (reference sequence). This CDR3 has 12 amino acids. V dropped 8 bases and J dropped 5 bases, with 10 bases sitting between them. Written as DNA, the CDR3 is TGTGCCAGCTGGGAGGGTCATCAGCCCCAGCATTTT. This codes for CASWEGHQPQHF.

The V gene is TRBV10-3, the J gene TRBJ2-1; 8 bases agree with TRBD1. CDR3 size: 15 residues. V lost 6 bases and J lost 7; bases outside the gene matches: 11. In germline, CDR1 is ENHRY, CDR2 SYGVKD. CDR3 coding DNA: TGTGCCATCAGCCCGGGACAGGTCCCTCCGAATGAGCAGTTCTTC. Translated: CAISPGQVPPNEQFF.

The chain uses TRBV27 and TRBJ2-1; tentatively, D is TRBD1 (5 bases). This CDR3 has 14 amino acids. Germline V gene data show CDR1 as MNHEY and CDR2 as SMNVEV (reference sequence). The V end lost 7 bases, the J end lost 5 bases, and 15 bases lay between the germline ends. The CDR3 nucleotides are TGTGCCAGCACCCAGGGCTCTTTCGACAATGAGCAGTTCTTC. Protein: CASTQGSFDNEQFF.

The CDR3 DNA follows: TGTGCCAGCAGGAAAAGGGACAGATCCCCCGACGAGCAGTACTTC. Translation gives CASRKRDRSPDEQYF. The rearrangement links TRBV2 to TRBJ2-7; 7 bases line up with TRBD1. The junction had 13 bases not matched to a gene; V was cut back by 6 bases and J by 5 bases. The germline CDR1 and CDR2 sequences are SNHLY and FYNNEI. The CDR3 runs to 15 residues.